A selection of T cell receptor beta chains follows, all from one sample in a study of draining lymph node invasion in breast cancer. A single record per CDR3 protein comes from TCRdb applying MiXCR to the bulk RNA-seq reads. This sample yields almost 2,500 distinct CDR3 sequences, of which 70% to 90% are seen a single time; roughly 1.4% belongs to the top ten. The specimen was sorted memory CD4+ effector T cells from a lymph node. These receptors originate from a female donor with luminal breast cancer. Both conserved end residues are part of each CDR3. The D gene is left open where the match is weak. Rows may omit the clone size; those that give it use once, few, many or a size class.

v_call	d_call	clone_size	j_call	cdr3_aa	cdr3_nt
TRBV20-1	NA	NA	TRBJ2-6	CSARQVSGANVLTF	TGCAGTGCTCGCCAAGTCTCTGGGGCCAACGTCCTGACTTTC
TRBV10-3	NA	NA	TRBJ1-5	CAISESKGREPQHF	TGTGCCATCAGTGAGTCGAAGGGGCGCGAGCCCCAGCATTTT
TRBV11-2	NA	NA	TRBJ2-3	CASSLGAGLSTDTQYF	TGTGCCAGCAGCTTAGGGGCAGGACTAAGCACAGATACGCAGTATTTT
TRBV11-1	TRBD1	NA	TRBJ1-1	CASSHGQGKVNTEAFF	TGTGCCAGCAGTCACGGACAGGGAAAGGTGAACACTGAAGCTTTCTTT
TRBV5-4	TRBD1	NA	TRBJ2-7	CASSPVPDRSYEQYF	TGTGCCAGCAGCCCCGTCCCGGACAGGTCCTACGAGCAGTACTTC
TRBV15	NA	NA	TRBJ2-2	CATSRVGGELFF	TGTGCCACCAGCAGAGTGGGCGGGGAGCTGTTTTTT
TRBV20-1	NA	NA	TRBJ1-1	CSANLRNTEAFF	TGCAGTGCTAATCTACGGAACACTGAAGCTTTCTTT
TRBV5-1	TRBD2	NA	TRBJ2-5	CASSLAGGRQETQYF	TGCGCCAGCAGCTTGGCGGGAGGCAGGCAAGAGACCCAGTACTTC
TRBV6-1	NA	few	TRBJ2-1	CASRVSSRSEQFF	TGTGCCAGCAGAGTTTCGAGTCGTAGTGAGCAGTTCTTC
TRBV5-1	NA	NA	TRBJ1-3	CASSNGQTFSGNTIYF	TGCGCCAGCAGCAACGGACAGACTTTCTCTGGAAACACCATATATTTT
TRBV7-2	NA	NA	TRBJ1-1	CASSLVATGVTEAFF	TGTGCCAGCAGCTTAGTGGCCACCGGGGTTACTGAAGCTTTCTTT
TRBV30	TRBD1	NA	TRBJ1-1	CAWSVTGGFYEAFF	TGTGCCTGGAGTGTTACAGGGGGGTTTTATGAAGCTTTCTTT
TRBV11-2	TRBD1	NA	TRBJ1-2	CASSPWVARQGDYTF	TGTGCCAGCAGCCCATGGGTTGCCAGACAGGGGGACTACACCTTC
TRBV5-1	TRBD1	few	TRBJ1-1	CASSLAGGDTEAFF	TGCGCCAGCAGCTTGGCAGGGGGGGATACTGAAGCTTTCTTT
TRBV7-2	NA	NA	TRBJ2-2	CASRPSGNTGELFF	TGTGCCAGCCGGCCCAGCGGGAACACCGGGGAGCTGTTTTTT
TRBV12-3/TRBV12-4	TRBD2	NA	TRBJ2-5	CASSPRTSGKETQYF	TGTGCCAGCAGTCCCAGGACTAGCGGTAAAGAGACCCAGTACTTC
TRBV5-1	TRBD1	NA	TRBJ2-6	CASSLEGTAGANVLTF	TGCGCCAGCAGCTTGGAAGGGACAGCCGGGGCCAACGTCCTGACTTTC
TRBV5-4	TRBD1	NA	TRBJ1-6	CASSLGTGIISPLHF	TGTGCCAGCAGCTTGGGGACAGGGATCATTTCACCCCTCCACTTT
TRBV10-3	NA	NA	TRBJ1-6	CATRQGAGSPLHF	TGTGCCACCCGCCAAGGGGCAGGATCACCCCTCCACTTT
TRBV6-1	NA	NA	TRBJ2-5	CASTGFTNQETQYF	TGTGCCAGCACGGGATTCACGAACCAAGAGACCCAGTACTTC
TRBV12-5	NA	NA	TRBJ1-1	CASGLGGNTEAFF	TGTGCTAGTGGTTTGGGAGGGAACACTGAAGCTTTCTTT
TRBV6-5	NA	NA	TRBJ1-3	CASRGPGNTIYF	TGTGCCAGCAGGGGGCCGGGAAACACCATATATTTT
TRBV7-9	NA	NA	TRBJ1-1	CASSPTKGAEAFF	TGTGCCAGCAGCCCAACCAAAGGCGCTGAAGCTTTCTTT
TRBV19	TRBD2	NA	TRBJ2-2	CASSVAGADTGELFF	TGTGCCAGTAGTGTAGCGGGGGCCGACACCGGGGAGCTGTTTTTT
TRBV15	NA	NA	TRBJ1-5	CATSRAGPGNLPHF	TGTGCCACCAGCAGGGCGGGCCCGGGAAATCTCCCGCATTTT
TRBV2	TRBD1	NA	TRBJ2-2	CASSLGQGRTGELFF	TGTGCCAGCAGTCTGGGACAGGGACGCACCGGGGAGCTGTTTTTT
TRBV7-3	NA	NA	TRBJ2-3	CASSAHSTDTQYF	TGTGCCAGCAGCGCCCATAGCACAGATACGCAGTATTTT
TRBV5-5	NA	NA	TRBJ1-5	CASTPEVMGQPQHF	TGTGCCAGCACCCCTGAGGTGATGGGTCAGCCCCAGCATTTT
TRBV7-6	NA	NA	TRBJ2-2	CASSLEAAGELFF	TGTGCCAGCAGCTTAGAGGCGGCCGGGGAGCTGTTTTTT
TRBV9	TRBD1	few	TRBJ1-1	CASSVEGQTNTEAFF	TGTGCCAGCAGCGTGGAGGGACAGACGAACACTGAAGCTTTCTTT
TRBV6-5	NA	NA	TRBJ2-4	CASSLQGLAKNIQYF	TGTGCCAGCAGTTTGCAGGGACTAGCCAAAAACATTCAGTACTTC
TRBV19	NA	NA	TRBJ1-1	CASSIGTLNTEAFF	TGTGCCAGTAGTATTGGCACCTTGAACACTGAAGCTTTCTTT
TRBV6-4	NA	NA	TRBJ1-5	CASSDQGAAGQPQHF	TGTGCCAGCAGTGACCAGGGCGCGGCGGGTCAGCCCCAGCATTTT
TRBV5-1	NA	NA	TRBJ1-3	CASSLAGLEGNTIYF	TGCGCCAGCAGCTTGGCTGGTCTAGAGGGAAACACCATATATTTT